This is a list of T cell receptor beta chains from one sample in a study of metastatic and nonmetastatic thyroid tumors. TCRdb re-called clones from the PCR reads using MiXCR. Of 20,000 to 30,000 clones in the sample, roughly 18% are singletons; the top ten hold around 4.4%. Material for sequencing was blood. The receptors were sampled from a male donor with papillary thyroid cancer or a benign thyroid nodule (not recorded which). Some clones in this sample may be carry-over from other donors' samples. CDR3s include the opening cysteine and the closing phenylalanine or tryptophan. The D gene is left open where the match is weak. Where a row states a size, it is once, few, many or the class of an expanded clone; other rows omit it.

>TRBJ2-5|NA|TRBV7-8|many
TGTGCCAGCAGCTCCCGGGGGTACACACAAGAGACCCAGTACTTC
CASSSRGYTQETQYF
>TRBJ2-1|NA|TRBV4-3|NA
TGCGCCAGCAGCGGGGGTGGACGGAATGAGCAGTTCTTC
CASSGGGRNEQFF
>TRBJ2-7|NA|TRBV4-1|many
TGCGCCAGCAGCCAACCCGGGACGCGCTACGAGCAGTACTTC
CASSQPGTRYEQYF
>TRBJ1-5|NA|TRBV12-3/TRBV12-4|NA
TGTGCCAGCAGTCCTGACGCCCTGGCAAGGCAGCCCCAGCATTTT
CASSPDALARQPQHF
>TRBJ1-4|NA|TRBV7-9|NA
TGTGCCAGCAGCCCACCTCCGGGGACAAAGGAAGGAAAACTGTTTTTT
CASSPPPGTKEGKLFF
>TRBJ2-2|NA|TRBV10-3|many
TGTGCCATCAGTGAGTCGACTCGAGAGTTTACCGGGGAGCTGTTTTTT
CAISESTREFTGELFF
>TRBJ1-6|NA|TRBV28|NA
TGTGCCAGCAGTTTAGAGGGGACCTCTAATTCACCCCTCCACTTT
CASSLEGTSNSPLHF
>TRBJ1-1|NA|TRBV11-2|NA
TGTGCCAGCAGCTTCCCCGCTAACACTGAAGCTTTATTT
CASSFPANTEALF
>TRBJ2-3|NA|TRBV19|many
TGTGCCAGTAGTAATCGGTTTCGGGATACGCAGTATTTT
CASSNRFRDTQYF
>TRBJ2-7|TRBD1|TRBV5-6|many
TGTGCCAGCAGCACTCCGGGACAGCGATACTACGAGCAGTACTTC
CASSTPGQRYYEQYF
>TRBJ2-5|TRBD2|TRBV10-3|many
TGTGCCATCAGTCTAGCGGTAGGGGAGACCCAGTACTTC
CAISLAVGETQYF
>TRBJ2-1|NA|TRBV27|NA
TGTGCCAGCAATCGACAGGGGTCGTTACCAGCGGGATACAATGAGCAGTTCTTC
CASNRQGSLPAGYNEQFF
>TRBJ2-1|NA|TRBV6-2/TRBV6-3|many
TGTGCCAGCAGCCCGACTAGGCTCTACAATGAGCAGTTCTTC
CASSPTRLYNEQFF
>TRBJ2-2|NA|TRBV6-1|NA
TGTGCCAGCAAACTGTTGGGCACCGGGGAGCTGTTTTTT
CASKLLGTGELFF
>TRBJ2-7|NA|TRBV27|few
TGTTCCAGTTCAGGGGATAAAGGGAGCCATTCCTACGAGCAGTACTTC
CSSSGDKGSHSYEQYF
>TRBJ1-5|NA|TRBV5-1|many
TGCGCCAGCAGCTTGTCCCCAGGAGGCAATCAGCCCCAGCATTTT
CASSLSPGGNQPQHF
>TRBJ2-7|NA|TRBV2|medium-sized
TGTGCCAGCAGTGAACAGAACGAGCAGTACTTC
CASSEQNEQYF
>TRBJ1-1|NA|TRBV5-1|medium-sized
TGCGCCAGCAGCTTGGCGGGCGACACTGAAGCTTTCTTT
CASSLAGDTEAFF
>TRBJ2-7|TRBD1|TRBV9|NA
TGTGCCAGCAGCCCACAGGGGGTTAGCGAGCAGTACTTC
CASSPQGVSEQYF
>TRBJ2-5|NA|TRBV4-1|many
TGCGCCAGCAGCCAAGTACCAGGGTCAGAGACCCAGTACTTC
CASSQVPGSETQYF
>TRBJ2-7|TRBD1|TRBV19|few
TGTGCCAGTAGTACGTCACAGGGGTACGAGCAGTACTTC
CASSTSQGYEQYF
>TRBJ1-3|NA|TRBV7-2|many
TGTGCCAGCAGCTTAGCGGGGGCGTTCGCTGGAAACACCATATATTTT
CASSLAGAFAGNTIYF
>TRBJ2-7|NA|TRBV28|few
TGTGCCAGCAGTTTCTTTCCGGTTATGGCCTCCTACGAGCAGTACTTC
CASSFFPVMASYEQYF
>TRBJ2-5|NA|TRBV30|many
TGTGCCTGGAGTGAACAAAACTTTAGTGTGGAGACCCAGTACTTC
CAWSEQNFSVETQYF
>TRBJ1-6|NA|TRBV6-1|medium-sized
TGTGCCAGCAGTGAAGGCCTGGCTGGGTCACCCCTCCACTTT
CASSEGLAGSPLHF
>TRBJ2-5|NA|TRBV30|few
TGTGCCTGGAGTATCCAAGAGACCCAGTACTTC
CAWSIQETQYF